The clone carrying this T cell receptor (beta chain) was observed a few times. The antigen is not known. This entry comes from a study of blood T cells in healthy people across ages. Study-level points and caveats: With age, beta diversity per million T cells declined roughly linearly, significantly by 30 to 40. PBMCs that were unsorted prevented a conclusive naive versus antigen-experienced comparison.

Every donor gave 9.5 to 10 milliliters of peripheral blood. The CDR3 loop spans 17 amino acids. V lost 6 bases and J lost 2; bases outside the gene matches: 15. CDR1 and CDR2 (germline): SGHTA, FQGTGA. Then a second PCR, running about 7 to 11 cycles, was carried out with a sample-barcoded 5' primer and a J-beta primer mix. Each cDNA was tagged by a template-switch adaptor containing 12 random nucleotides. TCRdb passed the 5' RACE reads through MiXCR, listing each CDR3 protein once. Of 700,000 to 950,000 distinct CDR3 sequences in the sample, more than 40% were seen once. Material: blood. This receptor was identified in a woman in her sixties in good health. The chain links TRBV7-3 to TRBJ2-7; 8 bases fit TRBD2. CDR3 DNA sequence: TGTGCCAGCAGTCGCGGGGAGATATTAGCGGGACCCTACGAGCAGTACTTC. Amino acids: CASSRGEILAGPYEQYF.